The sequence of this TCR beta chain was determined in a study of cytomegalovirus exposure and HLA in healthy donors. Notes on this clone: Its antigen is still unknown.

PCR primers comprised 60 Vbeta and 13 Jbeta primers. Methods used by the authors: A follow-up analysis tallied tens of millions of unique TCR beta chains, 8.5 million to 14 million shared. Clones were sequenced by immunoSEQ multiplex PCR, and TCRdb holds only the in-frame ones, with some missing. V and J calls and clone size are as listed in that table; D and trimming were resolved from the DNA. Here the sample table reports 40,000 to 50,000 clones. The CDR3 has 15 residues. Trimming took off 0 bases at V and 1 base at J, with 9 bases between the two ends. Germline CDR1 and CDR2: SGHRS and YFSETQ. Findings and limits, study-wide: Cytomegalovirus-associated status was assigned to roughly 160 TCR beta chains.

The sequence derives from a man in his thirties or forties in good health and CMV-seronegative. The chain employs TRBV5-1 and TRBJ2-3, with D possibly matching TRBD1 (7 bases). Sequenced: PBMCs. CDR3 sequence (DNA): TGCGCCAGCAGCTTGGGCAGGGGGGGCACAGATACGCAGTATTTT. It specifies CASSLGRGGTDTQYF.